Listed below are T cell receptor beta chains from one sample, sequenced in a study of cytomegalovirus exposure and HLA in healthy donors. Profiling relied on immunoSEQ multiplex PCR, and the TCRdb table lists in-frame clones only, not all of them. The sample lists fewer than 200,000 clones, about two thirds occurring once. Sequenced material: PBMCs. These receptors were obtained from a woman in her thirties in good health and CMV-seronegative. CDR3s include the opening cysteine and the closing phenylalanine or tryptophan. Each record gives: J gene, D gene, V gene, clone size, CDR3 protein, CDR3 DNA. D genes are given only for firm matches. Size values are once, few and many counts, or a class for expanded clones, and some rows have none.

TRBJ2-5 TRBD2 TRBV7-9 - CASSPGGQETQYF TGTGCCAGTTCCCCGGGGGGACAAGAGACCCAGTACTTC
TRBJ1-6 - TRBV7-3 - CASSSREGAPLHF TGTGCCAGCAGCTCCAGGGAAGGTGCACCCCTCCACTTT
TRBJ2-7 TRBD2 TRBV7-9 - CASSRTSGKSYEQYF TGTGCCAGCAGCCGAACTAGCGGGAAGTCCTACGAGCAGTACTTC
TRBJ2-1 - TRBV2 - CASSEPIASSNEQFF TGTGCCAGCAGTGAACCGATAGCGAGTAGTAATGAGCAGTTCTTC
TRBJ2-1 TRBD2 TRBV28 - CASSSAGTSYEQFF TGTGCCAGCAGTAGCGCCGGGACTAGCTATGAGCAGTTCTTC
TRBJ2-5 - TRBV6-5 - CASLGGETQYF TGTGCCAGCCTCGGAGGGGAGACCCAGTACTTC
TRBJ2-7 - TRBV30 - CAWGSMRAYEQYF TGTGCCTGGGGCTCTATGAGGGCCTACGAGCAGTACTTC
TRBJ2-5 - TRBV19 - CASSIVGEETQYF TGTGCCAGTAGTATCGTCGGGGAAGAGACCCAGTACTTC
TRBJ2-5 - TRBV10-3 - CAISLSSAETQYF TGTGCCATCAGCTTATCTAGCGCGGAGACCCAGTACTTC
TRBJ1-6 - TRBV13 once CASRPGAKLNSPLHF TGTGCCAGCAGGCCCGGAGCTAAGCTTAATTCACCCCTCCACTTT
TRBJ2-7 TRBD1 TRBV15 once CATSRSPRDRGYEQYF TGTGCCACCAGCAGATCTCCCCGGGACAGGGGCTACGAGCAGTACTTC
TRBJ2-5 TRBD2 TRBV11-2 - CASSLDLAGVETQYF TGTGCCAGCAGCTTAGATCTGGCGGGGGTAGAGACCCAGTACTTC
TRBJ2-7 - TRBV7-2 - CASSRQGGEQYF TGTGCCAGCAGCAGACAGGGAGGCGAGCAGTACTTC
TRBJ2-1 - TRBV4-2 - CASSLPQGHEQFF TGTGCCAGCAGCCTCCCACAGGGCCATGAGCAGTTCTTC
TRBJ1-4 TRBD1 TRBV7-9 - CASSFGQGYEKLFF TGTGCCAGCAGCTTCGGACAGGGATACGAAAAACTGTTTTTT
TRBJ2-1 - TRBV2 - CASSEARRYEQFF TGTGCCAGCAGTGAAGCGCGCCGATATGAGCAGTTCTTC
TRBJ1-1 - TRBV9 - CASTVTGWDTEAFF TGTGCCAGTACCGTCACAGGGTGGGACACTGAAGCTTTCTTT
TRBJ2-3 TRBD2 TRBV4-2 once CASSHGLATPRDTQYF TGTGCCAGCAGCCATGGACTAGCGACACCTAGGGATACGCAGTATTTT
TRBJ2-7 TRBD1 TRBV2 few CASSEGTGAAEQYF TGTGCCAGCAGTGAAGGGACAGGGGCGGCCGAGCAGTACTTC
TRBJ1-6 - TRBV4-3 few CASSNRPTGNNSPLHF TGCGCCAGCAGCAACCGTCCGACGGGTAATAATTCACCCCTCCACTTT
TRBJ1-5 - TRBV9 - CASSLRDNLQPQHF TGTGCCAGCAGCCTCCGGGACAACTTGCAGCCCCAGCATTTT
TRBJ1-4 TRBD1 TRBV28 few CASSRQGGEKLFF TGTGCCAGCAGTAGACAGGGCGGTGAAAAACTGTTTTTT
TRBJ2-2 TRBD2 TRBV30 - CAWGAGTGTSGNTGELFF TGTGCCTGGGGTGCCGGGACAGGGACTAGCGGGAACACCGGGGAGCTGTTTTTT
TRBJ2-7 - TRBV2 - CASSDGRGTYEQYF TGTGCCAGCAGTGACGGCAGGGGAACCTACGAGCAGTACTTC
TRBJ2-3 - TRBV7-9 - CASSLAGDTDTQYF TGTGCCAGCAGCTTAGCCGGGGACACAGATACGCAGTATTTT
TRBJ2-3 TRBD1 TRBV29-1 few CSVERQGTDTQYF TGCAGCGTTGAAAGACAGGGAACAGATACGCAGTATTTT
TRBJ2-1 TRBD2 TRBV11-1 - CASNVAGSSYNEQFF TGTGCCAGCAACGTAGCGGGGAGCTCCTACAATGAGCAGTTCTTC
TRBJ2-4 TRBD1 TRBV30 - CAWSPPSGTGSSIQYF TGTGCCTGGAGTCCCCCAAGTGGGACAGGGAGTTCGATTCAGTACTTC
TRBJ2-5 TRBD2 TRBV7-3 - CASSLTAGGRETQYF TGTGCCAGCAGCTTAACCGCGGGGGGGCGGGAGACCCAGTACTTC
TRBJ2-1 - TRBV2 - CASLRGNEQFF TGTGCCAGCTTAAGAGGGAATGAGCAGTTCTTC
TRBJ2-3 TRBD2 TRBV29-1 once CSVDSAGGDTQYF TGCAGCGTTGACTCAGCGGGAGGTGATACGCAGTATTTT
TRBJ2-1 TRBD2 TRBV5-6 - CASSLSGGPIFEQFF TGTGCCAGCAGCTTGTCGGGAGGGCCTATATTTGAGCAGTTCTTC
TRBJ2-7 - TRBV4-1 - CASSQDPTTSYEQYF TGCGCCAGCAGCCAAGACCCGACAACCAGCTACGAGCAGTACTTC
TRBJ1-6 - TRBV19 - CASTEERYNSPLHF TGTGCCAGTACCGAGGAACGCTATAATTCACCCCTCCACTTT
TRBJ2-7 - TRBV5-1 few CASSLDGWSSYEQYF TGCGCCAGCAGCTTGGACGGTTGGAGCTCCTACGAGCAGTACTTC
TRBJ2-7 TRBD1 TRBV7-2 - CASSFRDRGYEQYF TGTGCCAGCAGCTTCCGGGACAGGGGCTACGAGCAGTACTTC
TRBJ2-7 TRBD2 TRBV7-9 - CSSSSTSGFSYEQYF TGTTCCAGCAGCTCCACTAGCGGGTTCTCCTACGAGCAGTACTTC
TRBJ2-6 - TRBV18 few CASSPVGSGANVLTF TGTGCCAGCTCACCAGTCGGCTCTGGGGCCAACGTCCTGACTTTC
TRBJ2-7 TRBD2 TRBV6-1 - CASSDGTSGRAVYYEQYF TGTGCCAGCAGTGACGGGACTAGCGGGAGGGCCGTTTACTACGAGCAGTACTTC
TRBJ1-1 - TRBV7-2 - CASSLAGAANTEAFF TGTGCCAGCAGCTTAGCGGGAGCGGCAAACACTGAAGCTTTCTTT
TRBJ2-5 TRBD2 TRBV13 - CASSYTLGAGEKTQYF TGTGCCAGCAGCTATACCCTTGGTGCGGGGGAAAAGACCCAGTACTTC
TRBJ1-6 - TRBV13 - CASSLRGLVDGVVTGPPLHF TGTGCCAGCAGCTTAAGGGGGTTGGTTGACGGAGTCGTTACTGGGCCACCCCTCCACTTT
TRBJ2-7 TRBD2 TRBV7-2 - CASSLRFLAGPEQYF TGTGCCAGCAGCTTAAGGTTTCTAGCGGGACCCGAGCAGTACTTC
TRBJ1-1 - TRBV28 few CASTLMVGIEAFF TGTGCCAGCACCTTGATGGTCGGGATAGAAGCTTTCTTT